A selection of T cell receptor beta chains follows, all from one sample in a study of T cells in Graves' hyperthyroidism and ophthalmopathy. TCRdb re-analysed the multiplex PCR reads in MiXCR, keeping a single row per CDR3 protein. Here the sample spans roughly 380,000 distinct CDR3 sequences, 13% being singletons. Material for sequencing was blood. These receptors were obtained from a man younger than 40 with Graves' hyperthyroidism that later progressed to Graves' ophthalmopathy. Both conserved end residues are part of each CDR3. Fields, in order: J gene, V gene, D gene, clone size, CDR3 protein, CDR3 DNA. A D gene is named only where the DNA matches it firmly. Expanded clones are given a class, and other clones once, few, many or no size at all.

>TRBJ1-5|TRBV10-2|.|many
CASRAPGTPQHF
TGCGCCAGCAGGGCTCCGGGTACGCCCCAGCATTTT
>TRBJ1-4|TRBV7-9|TRBD1|few
CASSEGRPGQLQKLFF
TGTGCCAGCAGCGAAGGTCGTCCGGGACAGCTTCAAAAACTGTTTTTT
>TRBJ2-7|TRBV20-1|TRBD2|many
CSARDTQGLAGLYEQYF
TGCAGTGCTAGAGATACCCAGGGACTAGCGGGCTTGTACGAGCAGTACTTC
>TRBJ2-7|TRBV7-2|TRBD2|many
CARRGASYEQYF
TGTGCCAGGCGGGGGGCCTCATACGAGCAGTACTTC
>TRBJ2-7|TRBV7-2|.|many
CASSLRTGTYEQYF
TGTGCCAGCAGCTTGAGGACGGGGACCTACGAGCAGTACTTC
>TRBJ1-5|TRBV12-3/TRBV12-4|.|.
CASSSLSGFDQPQHF
TGTGCCAGCAGTTCTCTATCGGGGTTCGATCAGCCCCAGCATTTT
>TRBJ1-4|TRBV20-1|.|.
CSARDYLGLPITNEKLFF
TGCAGTGCTAGAGATTACTTGGGGTTGCCGATAACTAATGAAAAACTGTTTTTT
>TRBJ1-4|TRBV11-3|TRBD1|.
CASSLASPGQGAALFF
TGTGCCAGCAGCTTAGCCAGCCCGGGACAGGGGGCGGCTTTGTTTTTT
>TRBJ1-3|TRBV5-6|.|.
CASSRGRSGNTIYF
TGTGCCAGCAGCCGGGGGAGGTCTGGAAACACCATATATTTT
>TRBJ1-1|TRBV7-4|.|many
CASSLRVDTQNTEAFF
TGTGCCAGCAGCTTAAGGGTTGACACGCAGAACACTGAAGCTTTCTTT
>TRBJ1-5|TRBV27|.|many
CASSLSARDQPQHF
TGTGCCAGCAGTTTATCCGCCCGGGATCAGCCCCAGCATTTT
>TRBJ2-7|TRBV28|TRBD1|many
CASSVTGDHEQYF
TGTGCCAGCAGTGTCACAGGGGACCACGAGCAGTACTTC
>TRBJ2-1|TRBV12-3/TRBV12-4|TRBD2|few
CASSRSGGISYNEQFF
TGTGCCAGCAGCCGTAGCGGGGGGATTTCCTACAATGAGCAGTTCTTC
>TRBJ2-7|TRBV20-1|.|many
CSALGEGPGGYEQYF
TGCAGTGCCCTGGGTGAGGGACCAGGGGGGTACGAGCAGTACTTC
>TRBJ1-5|TRBV20-1|.|few
CSARTQGSNQPQHF
TGCAGTGCTAGAACTCAGGGAAGCAATCAGCCCCAGCATTTT
>TRBJ2-7|TRBV5-1|TRBD2|.
CASSLGLAGATSSYEQYF
TGCGCCAGCAGCCTCGGACTAGCGGGGGCCACGAGCTCCTACGAGCAGTACTTC
>TRBJ2-3|TRBV15|.|few
CATSRDREGSDTQYF
TGTGCCACCAGCAGGGACAGGGAGGGGTCAGATACGCAGTATTTT
>TRBJ2-1|TRBV11-2|.|.
CASSFPSEDHGRLSSYNEQFF
TGTGCCAGCAGCTTTCCCTCTGAGGACCACGGCCGGTTAAGCTCCTACAATGAGCAGTTCTTC
>TRBJ1-2|TRBV15|TRBD1|many
CATSPIPTGGYGYTF
TGTGCCACCAGCCCAATCCCGACAGGGGGCTATGGCTACACCTTC
>TRBJ1-1|TRBV5-1|.|many
CASSFGGTEAFF
TGTGCCAGCAGCTTTGGGGGCACTGAAGCTTTCTTT
>TRBJ1-3|TRBV7-2|.|.
CASSLGLGVAGNTIYF
TGTGCCAGCAGCTTAGGTCTGGGGGTGGCTGGAAACACCATATATTTT
>TRBJ2-5|TRBV29-1|.|.
CSVPRGTQYF
TGCAGCGTCCCCCGAGGAACCCAGTACTTC
>TRBJ1-2|TRBV30|.|many
CAYPGAGGYTF
TGTGCCTACCCAGGGGCCGGTGGCTACACCTTC
>TRBJ1-1|TRBV29-1|TRBD1|many
CSVGGTAPFIEAFF
TGCAGCGTTGGGGGGACAGCGCCTTTTATTGAAGCTTTCTTT
>TRBJ2-1|TRBV7-9|.|few
CASSPDHNEQFF
TGTGCCAGCAGCCCCGACCACAATGAGCAGTTCTTC
>TRBJ1-6|TRBV30|TRBD1|.
CAWSVGRGHSPLHF
TGTGCCTGGAGTGTCGGCAGGGGGCATTCACCCCTCCACTTT
>TRBJ2-7|TRBV7-9|.|.
CASSQEGARYF
TGTGCCAGCAGCCAGGAGGGGGCACGGTACTTC
>TRBJ2-5|TRBV6-1|.|many
CASSVAGWAQETQYF
TGTGCCAGCAGCGTCGCGGGGTGGGCCCAGGAGACCCAGTACTTC
>TRBJ2-3|TRBV2|TRBD2|many
CASRAGTSGSDTQYF
TGTGCCAGCAGGGCCGGGACTAGCGGTTCAGATACGCAGTATTTT
>TRBJ2-2|TRBV7-9|.|few
CASSLVRGYNTGELFF
TGTGCCAGCAGCTTAGTCAGGGGATATAACACCGGGGAGCTGTTTTTT
>TRBJ2-2|TRBV20-1|TRBD2|.
CSAGLAGDTGELFF
TGCAGTGCGGGACTAGCGGGGGACACCGGGGAGCTGTTTTTT
>TRBJ2-7|TRBV10-3|TRBD2|few
CASGFGGAYEQYF
TGTGCCTCAGGATTCGGGGGGGCCTACGAGCAGTACTTC
>TRBJ1-6|TRBV11-3|TRBD1|many
CASSLTGEDNSPLHF
TGTGCCAGCAGCTTGACAGGGGAGGATAATTCACCCCTCCACTTT
>TRBJ2-7|TRBV5-6|.|.
CASNLSVTYEQYF
TGTGCCAGCAACTTGTCCGTTACCTACGAGCAGTACTTC
>TRBJ2-7|TRBV7-9|.|many
CASSLGEKSPYEQYF
TGTGCCAGCAGCTTAGGGGAAAAAAGTCCCTACGAGCAGTACTTC
>TRBJ2-3|TRBV28|TRBD2|many
CASSLRSITGGPTDTQYF
TGTGCCAGCAGTTTAAGGTCTATTACGGGGGGGCCCACAGATACGCAGTATTTT
>TRBJ2-3|TRBV30|TRBD2|.
CAWSVSGGSTDTQYF
TGTGCCTGGAGTGTTTCGGGGGGGTCCACAGATACGCAGTATTTT
>TRBJ2-2|TRBV12-3/TRBV12-4|TRBD2|many
CASSMGLAIRGGELFF
TGTGCCAGCAGTATGGGACTAGCGATCCGGGGCGGGGAGCTGTTTTTT
>TRBJ1-5|TRBV6-1|.|many
CASRLGGYVGGPNQPQHF
TGTGCCAGCAGATTAGGGGGGTATGTGGGGGGTCCTAATCAGCCCCAGCATTTT
>TRBJ2-7|TRBV10-3|.|.
CAIRTESYEQYF
TGTGCCATTAGGACCGAGTCCTACGAGCAGTACTTC
>TRBJ1-5|TRBV5-1|.|.
CASSLASGAQPQHF
TGCGCCAGCAGCTTGGCTTCAGGGGCCCAGCCCCAGCATTTT
>TRBJ1-1|TRBV10-1|TRBD1|many
CASSGQGTEAFF
TGCGCCAGCAGTGGACAGGGAACTGAAGCTTTCTTT
>TRBJ1-4|TRBV5-1|.|.
CASSLGVRGTAEKLFF
TGCGCCAGCAGCTTGGGTGTACGGGGCACCGCTGAAAAACTGTTTTTT
>TRBJ1-6|TRBV20-1|.|.
CSSSRGGDYNSPLHF
TGCAGTTCGTCCCGGGGGGGGGATTATAATTCACCCCTCCACTTT
>TRBJ1-5|TRBV27|.|few
CASSFALGNQPQHF
TGTGCCAGCAGTTTTGCCTTGGGCAATCAGCCCCAGCATTTT
>TRBJ1-3|TRBV12-3/TRBV12-4|.|.
CASSYFENTIYF
TGTGCCAGCTCCTACTTTGAAAACACCATATACTTT
>TRBJ2-3|TRBV9|TRBD2|.
CASSVSGASGGADTQYF
TGTGCCAGCAGCGTCAGCGGGGCTAGCGGGGGCGCAGATACGCAGTATTTT
>TRBJ2-5|TRBV9|TRBD2|many
CASSVGLAGGDLWPQYF
TGTGCCAGCAGCGTAGGGCTAGCGGGGGGCGACCTGTGGCCCCAGTACTTC
>TRBJ2-7|TRBV19|TRBD1|.
CASSSYRGEQYF
TGTGCCAGTAGTAGCTACAGGGGCGAGCAGTACTTC
>TRBJ1-6|TRBV20-1|.|many
CSAREPGANNSPLHF
TGCAGTGCTAGAGAACCAGGGGCAAATAATTCACCCCTCCACTTT
>TRBJ2-7|TRBV2|.|many
CAIQDQDYEQYF
TGTGCCATCCAAGATCAAGACTACGAGCAGTACTTC
>TRBJ2-5|TRBV7-2|.|.
CASSLVGVTVHETQYF
TGTGCCAGCAGCTTAGTAGGGGTGACAGTTCACGAGACCCAGTACTTC
>TRBJ2-3|TRBV24-1|.|.
CATSDSGWGIASTDTQYF
TGTGCCACCAGTGATTCTGGGTGGGGGATTGCTAGCACAGATACGCAGTATTTT
>TRBJ1-6|TRBV6-1|.|.
CASNHDRSNSPLHF
TGTGCCAGCAACCATGACAGATCAAATTCACCCCTCCACTTT
>TRBJ2-7|TRBV20-1|TRBD1|many
CSAKDRVWSYEQYF
TGCAGTGCCAAAGACAGGGTTTGGTCCTACGAGCAGTACTTC